The entry that follows covers one T cell receptor (beta chain) sequence. The antigen this receptor binds is unknown. There are no base qualities to consult, and no much larger clone falls within one base. For sequencing of the TCRbeta CDR3 region, genomic DNA was extracted from the sorted cells. TCRbeta CDR3 regions were sequenced using the immunoSEQ Assay. In TCRdb, the immuneACCESS table is reduced to in-frame sequences with V and J assigned. These tables do not hold every clone; where another copy was compared, an unresolved V gene accounts for under half, and the others remain unexplained. In this sample the table shows around 140,000 clones, just over 90% of which occur a single time. Clones ranked in the top ten supply about 0.93% of the sample. This sample stems from a study of OX40 agonist ivuxolimab in advanced cancers. Background for the entire study: Ivuxolimab was a fully human IgG2 agonistic monoclonal antibody targeting the costimulatory receptor OX40 (CD134). Among the roughly 50 dose-escalation patients, about 19 had hepatocellular carcinoma, 15 or so melanoma, 9 renal cell carcinoma and 9 head and neck cancer. Intravenous ivuxolimab was administered to patients every 2 weeks at six dose levels: 0.01, 0.1, 0.3, 1.5, 3 and 10 mg/kg. Patients were allowed to have had prior anti-PD-1, anti-PD-L1 or anti-CTLA-4 therapy, and 30% to 40% of the dose-escalation patients had been treated with checkpoint inhibitors. Partial responses occurred in three dose-escalation patients, of whom one had hepatocellular carcinoma and two had cutaneous melanoma. The paper covers the monotherapy dose-escalation part of the phase I ivuxolimab trial, which included N ≈ 57 patients. The point of sequencing TCRbeta in the periphery was to test whether ivuxolimab changed TCR sequence diversity and drove clonal T-cell expansion. In the dose-escalation cohort, around four fifths of patients were male, and the mean age was 60 years with a range of roughly 20 to 85.

The trial excluded patients who had a history of autoimmune disease or were on systemic immunosuppression. Peripheral blood for TCR sequencing was collected from all dose cohorts at baseline, on cycle 4 day 1, and on cycle 7 day 1. The samples were taken from a phase I, first-in-human, multicenter, open-label dose-escalation trial of ivuxolimab. Adults with locally advanced or metastatic melanoma, renal cell, hepatocellular, or head and neck squamous cell carcinoma were enrolled in the trial. CD4+ and CD8+ T cells were sorted separately from peripheral blood before TCR sequencing. Reading the germline V gene gives CDR1 SGDLS and CDR2 YYNGEE. The junction shows trimming of 4 bases on V and 4 bases on J, plus 15 bases between the germline ends. The CDR3, from cysteine to phenylalanine, totals 15 residues. Solely the CDR3 DNA is kept, with 45 bases framed from the first base. General conclusions and limits of the study: Which antigens the clonally expanded peripheral T cells were specific for was not determined. Clonal expansion of both CD4+ and CD8+ blood T cells was observed from baseline to week 6 at doses 0.1 to 3.0 mg/kg. Low levels of normalized T-cell clonal expansion were also seen in some patients who did not respond. In the 0.1-3.0 mg/kg groups, partial responders were among the patients with the lowest normalized peripheral clonal expansion, particularly in CD8+ T cells. After ivuxolimab, expanded clones were on average more numerous among CD8+ T cells than among CD4+ T cells.

The clonotype comes from an adult with an advanced solid tumor such as melanoma, head and neck, liver or kidney cancer. This material consisted of CD4+ or CD8+ T cells sorted from blood, taken in a trial of the OX40 agonist ivuxolimab. The V and J segments used are TRBV9 and TRBJ1-3; the D gene is perhaps TRBD1, on 5 matching bases. The DNA sequence reads TGTGCCAGCAGCCCCCGTTGGGGGTCGGGAAACACCATATATTTT. The resulting protein is CASSPRWGSGNTIYF.